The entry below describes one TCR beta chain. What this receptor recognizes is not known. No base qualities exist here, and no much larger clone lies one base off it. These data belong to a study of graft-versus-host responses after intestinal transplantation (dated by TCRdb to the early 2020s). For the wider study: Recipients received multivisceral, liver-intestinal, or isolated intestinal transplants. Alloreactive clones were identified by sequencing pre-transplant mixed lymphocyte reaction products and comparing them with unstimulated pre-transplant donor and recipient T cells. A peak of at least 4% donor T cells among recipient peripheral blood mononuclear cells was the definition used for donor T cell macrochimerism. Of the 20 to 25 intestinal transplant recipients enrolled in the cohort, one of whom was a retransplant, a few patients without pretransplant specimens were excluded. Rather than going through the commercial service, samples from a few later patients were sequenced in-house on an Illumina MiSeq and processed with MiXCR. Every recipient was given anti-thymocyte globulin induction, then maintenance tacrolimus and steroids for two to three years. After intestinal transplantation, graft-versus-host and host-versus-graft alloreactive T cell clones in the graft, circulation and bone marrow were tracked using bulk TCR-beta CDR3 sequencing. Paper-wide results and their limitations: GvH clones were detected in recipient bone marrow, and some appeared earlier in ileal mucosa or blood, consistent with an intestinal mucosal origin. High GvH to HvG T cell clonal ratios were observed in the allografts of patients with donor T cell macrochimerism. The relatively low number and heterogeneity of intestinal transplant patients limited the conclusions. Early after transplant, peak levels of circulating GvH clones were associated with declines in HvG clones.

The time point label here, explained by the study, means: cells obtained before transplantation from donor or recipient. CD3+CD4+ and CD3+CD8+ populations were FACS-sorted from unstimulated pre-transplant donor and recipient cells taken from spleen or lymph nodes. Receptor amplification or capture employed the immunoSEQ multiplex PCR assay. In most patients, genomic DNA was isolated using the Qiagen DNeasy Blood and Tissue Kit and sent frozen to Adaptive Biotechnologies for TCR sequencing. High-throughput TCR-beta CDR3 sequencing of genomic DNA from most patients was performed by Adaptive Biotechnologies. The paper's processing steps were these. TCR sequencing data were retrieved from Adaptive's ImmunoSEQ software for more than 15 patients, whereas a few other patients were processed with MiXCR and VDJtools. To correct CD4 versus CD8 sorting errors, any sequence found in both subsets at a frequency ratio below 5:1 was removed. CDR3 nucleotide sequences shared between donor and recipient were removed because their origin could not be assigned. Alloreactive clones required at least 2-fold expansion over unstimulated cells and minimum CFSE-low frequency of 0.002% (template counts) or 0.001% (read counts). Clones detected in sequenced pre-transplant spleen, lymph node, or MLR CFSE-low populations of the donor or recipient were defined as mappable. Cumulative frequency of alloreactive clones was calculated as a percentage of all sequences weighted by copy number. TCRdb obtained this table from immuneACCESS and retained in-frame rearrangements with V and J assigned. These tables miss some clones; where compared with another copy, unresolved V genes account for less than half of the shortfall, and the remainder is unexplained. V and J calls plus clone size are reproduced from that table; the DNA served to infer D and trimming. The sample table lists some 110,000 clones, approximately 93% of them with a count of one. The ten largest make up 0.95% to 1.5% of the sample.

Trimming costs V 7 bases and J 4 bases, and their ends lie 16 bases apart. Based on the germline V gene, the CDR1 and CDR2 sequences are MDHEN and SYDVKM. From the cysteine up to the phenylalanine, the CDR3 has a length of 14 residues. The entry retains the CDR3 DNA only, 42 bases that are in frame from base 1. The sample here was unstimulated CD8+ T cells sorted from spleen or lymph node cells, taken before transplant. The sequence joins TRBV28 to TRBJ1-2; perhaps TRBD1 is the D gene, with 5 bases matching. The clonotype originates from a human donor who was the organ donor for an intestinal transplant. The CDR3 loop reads CASIGPQGGYGYTF. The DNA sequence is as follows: TGTGCCAGCATAGGCCCCCAGGGTGGCTATGGCTACACCTTC.